Detailed here is one T cell receptor beta chain. Its antigen remains unidentified. Different DNA sequences within this sample yield the same CDR3. Authors' processing steps: Without quality scores, immunoSEQ junctional reads could not be filtered like full-length reads. Libraries were prepared by immunoSEQ multiplex PCR; TCRdb keeps only in-frame clonotypes and omits some of them. V and J calls and clone size are as listed in that table; D and trimming were resolved from the DNA. The table records about 2 million clones, roughly 94% of them present only once. The data were taken from a study of shared clonotypes between healthy human individuals. The study, taken as a whole, reports: Clonotypes shared by all four donors outscored non-shared clonotypes in generation probability. Sequencing of the sorted subsets was shown by rarefaction to be incomplete despite large depth.

Selected positively for CCR7 and CD45RO-negative, naive CD8 cells excluded terminally differentiated effector memory CD45RA+ cells. The origin of this receptor is a man aged 18 to 29 in good health. The sequenced material came from naive CD8+ T cells sorted from blood.

DNA of the CDR3: TGCGCCAGCAGCCAAGGTCCCACTTACGAGCAGTACTTC. Amino acids: CASSQGPTYEQYF. V usage is TRBV4-1 and J usage is TRBJ2-7; D call uncertain. CDR3 length: 13 residues. V gave up 1 base and J gave up 4 bases, with 8 bases separating them. Germline loops: CDR1 MGHRA, CDR2 YSYEKL.